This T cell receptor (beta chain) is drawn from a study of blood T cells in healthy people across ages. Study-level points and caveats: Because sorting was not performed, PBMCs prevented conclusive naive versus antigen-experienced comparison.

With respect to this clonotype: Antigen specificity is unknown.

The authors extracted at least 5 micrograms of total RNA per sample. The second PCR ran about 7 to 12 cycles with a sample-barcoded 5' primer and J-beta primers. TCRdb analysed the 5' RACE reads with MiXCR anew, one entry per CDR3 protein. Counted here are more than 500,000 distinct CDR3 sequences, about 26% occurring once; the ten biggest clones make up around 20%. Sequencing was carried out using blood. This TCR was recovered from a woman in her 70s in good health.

CDR3 protein: CASSSGGLSYNEQFF. DNA of the CDR3: TGTGCCAGCTCTAGCGGGGGCCTTTCCTACAATGAGCAGTTCTTC. This chain uses TRBV7-2 with TRBJ2-1; 10 bases match TRBD2. V lost 8 bases to trimming and J lost 1 base; unmatched junction nucleotides: 5. The CDR3 is made up of 15 amino acids. The germline V gene has CDR1 SGHTA and CDR2 FQGNSA.